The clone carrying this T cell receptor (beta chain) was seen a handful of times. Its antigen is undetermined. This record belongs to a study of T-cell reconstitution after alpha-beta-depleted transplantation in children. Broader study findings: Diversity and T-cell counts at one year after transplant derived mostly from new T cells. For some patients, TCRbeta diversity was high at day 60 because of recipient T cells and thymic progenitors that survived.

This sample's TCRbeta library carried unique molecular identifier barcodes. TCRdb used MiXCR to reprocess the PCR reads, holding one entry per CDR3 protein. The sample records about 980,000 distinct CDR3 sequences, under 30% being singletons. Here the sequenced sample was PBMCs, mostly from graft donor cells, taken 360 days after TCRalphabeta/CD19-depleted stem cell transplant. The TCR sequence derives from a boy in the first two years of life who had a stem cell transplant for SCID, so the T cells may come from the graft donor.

The CDR3 nucleotides read TGCGCCAGCAGTAGCCTCGGGGGGAGGAACACTGAAGCTTTCTTT. It translates to CASSSLGGRNTEAFF. The J gene is TRBJ1-1, the V gene TRBV5-1; TRBD1 might be the D (5 bases). Trimming left V 5 bases short and J 1 base short, with 15 bases between. The CDR3 is 15 amino acids. The germline V gene has CDR1 SGHRS and CDR2 YFSETQ.